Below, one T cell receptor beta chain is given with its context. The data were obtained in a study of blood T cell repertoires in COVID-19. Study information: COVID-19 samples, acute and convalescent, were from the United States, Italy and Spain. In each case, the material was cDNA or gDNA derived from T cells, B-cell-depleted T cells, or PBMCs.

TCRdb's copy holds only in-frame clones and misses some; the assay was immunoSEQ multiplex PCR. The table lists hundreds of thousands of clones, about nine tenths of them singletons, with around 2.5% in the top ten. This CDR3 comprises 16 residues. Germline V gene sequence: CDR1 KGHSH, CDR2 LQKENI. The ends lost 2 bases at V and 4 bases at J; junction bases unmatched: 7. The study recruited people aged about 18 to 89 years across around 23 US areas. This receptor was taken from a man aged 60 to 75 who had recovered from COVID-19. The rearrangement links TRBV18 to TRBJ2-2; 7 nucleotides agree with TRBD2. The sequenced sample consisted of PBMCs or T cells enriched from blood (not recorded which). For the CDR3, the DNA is TGTGCCAGCTCACCAAGACTAGCAGACCTCACCGGGGAGCTGTTTTTT. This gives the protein CASSPRLADLTGELFF.